This paragraph covers one T cell receptor beta chain sequence. Its antigen is undetermined. The sample is drawn from a study of tumor-infiltrating lymphocytes in localized non-small cell lung cancer. The V end was cut by 0 bases, the J end by 4 bases, with 21 bases between. The CDR3 extends over 17 amino acids. Looked up from germline, CDR1 is SQVTM and CDR2 is ANQGSEA. Profiling relied on immunoSEQ multiplex PCR, and the TCRdb table lists in-frame clones only, not all of them. This sample has about 9,200 clones, with approximately 85% found just once. Study results and limitations: Technical variation could not be separated from intratumor heterogeneity here.

The chain links TRBV29-1 to TRBJ1-2; D gene ambiguous. The sequence derives from a human donor with non-small cell lung cancer. Sample: uninvolved lung tissue not adjacent to the tumor. The CDR3 sequence: CSVEDLDGLEEPYGYTF. The CDR3, as DNA: TGCAGCGTTGAAGATCTTGATGGGTTGGAGGAACCCTATGGCTACACCTTC.